Below, 9 T cell receptor beta chains from the same sample are listed, as sequenced in a study of T cell changes during pregnancy in multiple sclerosis. The method was immunoSEQ multiplex PCR; TCRdb's version includes in-frame clones alone and lacks a portion of them. This table has about 73,000 clones, around 90% appearing once. The specimen comprised peripheral blood, sampled in the second trimester of pregnancy. All receptors come from a female donor in good health, enrolled as a control in a pregnancy study.

The gene calls are TRBV6-5 and TRBJ1-1; 9 bases line up with TRBD1. The CDR3 consists of 12 residues. J was trimmed by 10 bases and V by 5 bases; bases with no gene match: 5. Germline values: CDR1 MNHEY, CDR2 SVGAGI. CDR3 DNA sequence: TGTGCCAGCAGTACCTGGGGACAGGGAGCTTTCTTT. Residues: CASSTWGQGAFF.

The genes are TRBV4-2 and TRBJ2-7, with 14 bases fitting TRBD2. CDR1 and CDR2 (germline): LGHNA, YNFKEQ. CDR3 size: 18 residues. V gave up 5 bases and J gave up 2 bases; unmatched junction bases: 11. Written as DNA, the CDR3 is TGTGCCAGCAGCTCACAGACTAGCGGGGGGGCCGGAGCCTACGAGCAGTACTTC. This codes for CASSSQTSGGAGAYEQYF.

The rearrangement joins TRBV6-1 to TRBJ1-1; no reliable D call. The germline V and J ends were trimmed by 5 bases and 0 bases, with 7 bases remaining between them. CDR3 length: 13 residues. Germline loops: CDR1 MNHNS, CDR2 SASEGT. This CDR3 reads CASSREMNTEAFF. The CDR3 nucleotides read TGTGCCAGCAGTAGAGAAATGAACACTGAAGCTTTCTTT.

V gene TRBV6-6 combines with J gene TRBJ2-5; 12 nucleotides line up with TRBD1. V was pared by 2 bases and J by 4 bases, with 5 bases of the junction left unmatched. CDR3 length equals 16 residues. The germline CDR1 and CDR2 sequences are MNHNY and SVGAGI (reference sequence). The CDR3 reads CASSYGTGGEVETQYF. DNA of the CDR3: TGTGCCAGCAGTTACGGGACAGGGGGCGAGGTAGAGACCCAGTACTTC.

The chain links TRBV19 to TRBJ1-1, with 8 bases fitting TRBD1. There are 14 residues in the CDR3. Germline values: CDR1 LNHDA, CDR2 SQIVND (reference sequence). The J segment lost 4 bases and the V segment lost 6 bases, leaving 7 bases of the junction unmatched. This CDR3 reads CASSPGQVLTEAFF. In nucleotides, the CDR3 is TGTGCCAGTAGCCCGGGACAGGTTCTCACTGAAGCTTTCTTT.

The J gene is TRBJ2-7, the V gene TRBV4-3, with no clear D. The CDR3 has 15 residues. With 2 bases removed from V and 3 bases from J, the gap between germline ends came to 14 bases. CDR1 and CDR2 from the germline V gene are LGHNA and YSLEER. The CDR3 DNA follows: TGCGCCAGCAGCCAATCCCTCGGGTACGGCTACGAGCAGTACTTC. It encodes CASSQSLGYGYEQYF.

This clone was counted between two and nine times. The V and J genes are TRBV7-2 and TRBJ1-4; TRBD1 matches 7 bases. V lost 5 bases and J lost 3; bases outside the gene matches: 18. Germline CDR1 is SGHTA and CDR2 is FQGNSA. The CDR3 consists of 19 residues. CDR3 sequence (DNA): TGTGCCAGCAGCCCACAACCGGGACCCCAGAGGGGGCCTAATGAAAAACTGTTTTTT. It is translated as CASSPQPGPQRGPNEKLFF.

This chain links TRBV7-2 with TRBJ2-5, with 8 bases fitting TRBD2. CDR1 is SGHTA, CDR2 FQGNSA, per germline. J lost 3 bases, V lost 1 base, and 1 base had no gene match. The CDR3 has 14 residues. This CDR3 reads CASSLGSGKETQYF. Written as DNA, the CDR3 is TGTGCCAGCAGCTTAGGTAGCGGGAAAGAGACCCAGTACTTC.

This chain uses TRBV2 with TRBJ1-1, with 7 bases that match TRBD1. The CDR3 totals 12 residues. The ends lost 7 bases at V and 6 bases at J; junction bases unmatched: 5. Germline CDR1 and CDR2: SNHLY and FYNNEI. The CDR3 sequence is CASKRQGAEAFF. CDR3 coding DNA: TGTGCCAGCAAGCGCCAGGGGGCTGAAGCTTTCTTT.